The 30 T cell receptor beta chains presented below share a single source sample, sequenced in a study of T cell repertoires in cytomegalovirus infection. In TCRdb, the reads were re-called with MiXCR into one record per CDR3 protein. The data show about 260,000 distinct CDR3 sequences, with roughly 9% seen just once and about 15% held by the top ten. Sequenced sample: PBMCs. The receptors originated from a human donor in good health (CMV status not recorded). Some clones in this sample may be carry-over from other donors' samples.

This rearrangement joins TRBV20-1 to TRBJ2-3, with 9 bases aligning to TRBD2. The V and J ends lost 3 bases and 2 bases, in that order; junction bases with no gene match: 3. CDR1 is DFQATT and CDR2 is SNEGSKA in the germline V gene (reference sequence). The CDR3 spans 14 residues. The CDR3 nucleotides read TGCAGTGCTAGCCAGCGGGGGGTCACAGATACGCAGTATTTT. This codes for CSASQRGVTDTQYF.

This clonotype was picked up many times. This chain links TRBV7-9 with TRBJ2-6; D is unresolved. CDR3 length equals 15 residues. Per germline, CDR1 SEHNR and CDR2 FQNEAQ (reference sequence). Trimming stripped 3 bases from V and 0 bases from J, with 6 bases between. CDR3 bases: TGTGCCAGCAGCTTTACGGACTCTGGGGCCAACGTCCTGACTTTC. This sequence encodes CASSFTDSGANVLTF.

At least ten counts were recorded for this clonotype. The V and J genes are TRBV12-3 or TRBV12-4 and TRBJ1-1; D is uncertain. This CDR3 has 14 residues. Trimming removed 3 bases at V and 1 base at J, with 9 bases between. CDR3 in amino acids: CASSFGESNTEAFF. The CDR3 DNA reads TGTGCCAGCAGTTTTGGGGAATCGAACACTGAAGCTTTCTTT.

The chain uses TRBV5-1 and TRBJ2-5; D is possibly TRBD1 or TRBD2 (5 bases each). CDR3 length: 17 amino acids. The ends were cut back, 1 base at V and 0 bases at J, with 16 bases in the middle. Germline V gives CDR1 SGHRS, CDR2 YFSETQ. The CDR3 region has the DNA TGCGCCAGCAGCTTGCGGCCGGGCAGGGAGTACCAAGAGACCCAGTACTTC. Amino acid sequence: CASSLRPGREYQETQYF. The whole variable domain, filled in from reference TRBV5-1 and TRBJ2-5, reads KAGVTQTPRYLIKTRGQQVTLSCSPISGHRSVSWYQQTPGQGLQFLFEYFSETQRNKGNFPGRFSGRQFSNSRSEMNVSTLELGDSALYLCASSLRPGREYQETQYFGPGTRLLVL.

This clonotype has a count of ten or more. V is TRBV19 and J is TRBJ2-7; TRBD2 agrees at 10 bases. The CDR3 spans 15 residues. The V and J ends lost 2 bases and 3 bases, in that order; junction bases with no gene match: 4. CDR1 and CDR2 (germline): LNHDA, SQIVND (reference sequence). The CDR3 region has the DNA TGTGCCAGTAGTATATATTGGACTAGCGGCTACGAGCAGTACTTC. The encoded protein is CASSIYWTSGYEQYF. The complete variable domain, with remaining parts taken from reference TRBV19 and TRBJ2-7, reads DGGITQSPKYLFRKEGQNVTLSCEQNLNHDAMYWYRQDPGQGLRLIYYSQIVNDFQKGDIAEGYSVSREKKESFPLTVTSAQKNPTAFYLCASSIYWTSGYEQYFGPGTRLTVT.

The chain is built from TRBV29-1 and TRBJ1-2, with D possibly matching TRBD1 (6 bases). Germline CDR1 and CDR2: SQVTM and ANQGSEA. V was cut by 7 bases and J by 3 bases, with 15 bases left in between. This CDR3 is 13 amino acids long. The DNA for the CDR3 is TGCAGCGCGCAGAGACAGGAAGACTATGGCTACACCTTC. Translated, it gives CSAQRQEDYGYTF. Variable domain in full (rest from reference TRBV29-1 and TRBJ1-2): SAVISQKPSRDICQRGTSLTIQCQVDSQVTMMFWYRQQPGQSLTLIATANQGSEATYESGFVIDKFPISRPNLTFSTLTVSNMSPEDSSIYLCSAQRQEDYGYTFGSGTRLTVV.

This clonotype came up a few times. The chain is built from TRBV20-1 and TRBJ1-2; D uncertain. In germline, CDR1 is DFQATT, CDR2 SNEGSKA (reference sequence). CDR3 length: 12 amino acids. The CDR3 DNA follows: TGCAGAGGGTTAGCGGGTTCCTATGGCTACACCTTC. It yields the protein CRGLAGSYGYTF.

The chain combines TRBV12-3 or TRBV12-4 with TRBJ2-1, with D unclear. The CDR3 consists of 13 residues. The germline V and J ends were trimmed by 5 bases and 4 bases, with 9 bases remaining between them. The CDR3, as DNA: TGTGCCAGCAGTCCAGGACGGTACAATGAGCAGTTCTTC. Translation: CASSPGRYNEQFF.

There are a few counts of this clonotype. V is TRBV6-1 and J is TRBJ1-1; 8 bases line up with TRBD1. Germline V gene lookup returns CDR1 MNHNS and CDR2 SASEGT. The CDR3 runs 13 residues. Trimming took 6 bases from V and 4 from J; bases not matched to a gene: 4. CDR3 sequence reads: CASRDRAVTEAFF. The DNA of the CDR3 is TGTGCCAGCAGGGACAGGGCTGTCACTGAAGCTTTCTTT.

Ten or more counts support this clonotype. This sequence joins TRBV12-3 or TRBV12-4 and TRBJ1-1, with 10 bases identical to TRBD1. The CDR3 contains 15 residues. Trimming took 5 bases from V and 6 from J; bases not matched to a gene: 9. The CDR3 spells CASSTRTGGPSEAFF. The DNA of the CDR3 is TGTGCCAGCAGTACCCGGACAGGGGGACCATCTGAAGCTTTCTTT.

This clonotype occurred many times. The chain carries TRBV7-2 and TRBJ1-1; 7 nucleotides match TRBD1. In germline, CDR1 is SGHTA, CDR2 FQGNSA. The CDR3 totals 15 residues. The ends lost 5 bases at V and 3 bases at J; junction bases unmatched: 9. CDR3 sequence reads: CASSPRQGIDTEAFF. CDR3 coding DNA: TGTGCCAGCAGCCCGAGACAGGGTATAGACACTGAAGCTTTCTTT. Combining the CDR3 with reference TRBV7-2 and TRBJ1-1 gives the whole variable domain GAGVSQSPSNKVTEKGKDVELRCDPISGHTALYWYRQSLGQGLEFLIYFQGNSAPDKSGLPSDRFSAERTGGSVSTLTIQRTQQEDSAVYLCASSPRQGIDTEAFFGQGTRLTVV.

The sample holds many counts of this clonotype. V gene TRBV28 combines with J gene TRBJ2-3; 9 bases map to TRBD1. CDR1 and CDR2 from the germline V gene are MDHEN and SYDVKM. The V segment lost 5 bases and the J segment 3 bases; nucleotides outside the gene matches: 6. The CDR3 is 15 residues long. The CDR3 region is CASSPHGTGTDTQYF. The CDR3 DNA sequence: TGTGCCAGCAGTCCCCATGGGACAGGGACAGATACGCAGTATTTT.

Many counts were recorded for this clonotype. This chain joins TRBV7-2 and TRBJ2-5, with D perhaps TRBD2 (5 bases). Trimming took 5 bases from V and 5 from J, leaving 21 bases between them. The CDR3 contains 16 residues. Germline-derived CDR1 and CDR2 are SGHTA and FQGNSA. CDR3 in DNA: TGTGCCAGCAGCCCGCCGGGTGCGGGTTGGAGGGAGACCCAGTACTTC. This codes for CASSPPGAGWRETQYF.

To note about this clonotype: This may arise from a read error, as a much more abundant clone is one base away. The gene calls are TRBV4-1 and TRBJ2-7; 10 bases are a match to TRBD1. This CDR3 spans 17 amino acids. V lost 0 bases and J lost 6; bases outside the gene matches: 11. Germline V gene lookup returns CDR1 MGHRA and CDR2 YSYEKL. CDR3 protein: CASSQDFGTGETSEQYF. The CDR3 region has the DNA TGCGCCAGCAGCCAAGATTTTGGGACAGGGGAGACTTCCGAGCAGTACTTC.

This clonotype was counted ten times or more. The genes are TRBV2 and TRBJ1-6, with TRBD1 identical over 7 bases. Trimming took 6 bases from V and 6 from J; bases not matched to a gene: 8. CDR3 length: 15 amino acids. In germline, CDR1 is SNHLY, CDR2 FYNNEI. CDR3 protein: CASRGSGTVNSPLHF. For the CDR3, the DNA is TGTGCCAGCAGGGGAAGTGGGACAGTTAATTCACCCCTCCACTTT.

In the case of this clonotype: A much more abundant neighbour one base away suggests this may be a read error. The chain uses TRBV6-2 or TRBV6-3 and TRBJ1-6, with 8 bases identical to TRBD1. Germline CDR1 is MNHEY and CDR2 is SVGEGT. This CDR3 is 16 amino acids long. CDR3 bases: TGTGTCAGCAGTGGATACGGACAGGGACCAAATTCACCCCTCCACTTT. Translating it yields CVSSGYGQGPNSPLHF.

This rearrangement joins TRBV28 to TRBJ1-2, with TRBD1 matching 9 bases. Germline V gene data show CDR1 as MDHEN and CDR2 as SYDVKM. V shed 8 bases and J 8 bases; nucleotides not matched to a gene: 3. CDR3 length: 11 residues. The CDR3 bases are TGTGCCAGCGGGACAGGGAACGGCTACACCTTC. Its translation: CASGTGNGYTF.

The V gene is TRBV5-1, the J gene TRBJ2-3; 9 positions agree with TRBD2. The CDR3 sequence is 16 residues long. V lost 4 bases and J lost 2; bases outside the gene matches: 8. Germline V CDR1 and CDR2: SGHRS, YFSETQ. In nucleotides, the CDR3 is TGCGCCAGCAGCCCTCGGACTAGCGATCACACAGATACGCAGTATTTT. The encoded protein is CASSPRTSDHTDTQYF.

This chain connects TRBV14 to TRBJ1-2; D unclear. V lost 4 bases and J lost 4, with 16 bases in between. The CDR3 consists of 15 residues. CDR1 is SGHDN and CDR2 is FVKESK in the germline V gene. The CDR3 is CASSRSGNSGYGYTF. Written as DNA, the CDR3 is TGTGCCAGCAGCCGTTCGGGAAATAGCGGCTATGGCTACACCTTC.

This clonotype appeared many times. The gene calls are TRBV7-2 and TRBJ1-5, with unresolved D. The CDR3 is 15 residues long. V dropped 4 bases and J dropped 7 bases, with 17 bases sitting between them. The germline CDR1 and CDR2 sequences are SGHTA and FQGNSA. The CDR3 DNA reads as TGTGCCAGCAGCTCCTGGGTAGGAGGAGAACAGCCCCAGCATTTT. This encodes CASSSWVGGEQPQHF.

In its sample, this clonotype was seen many times. The junction departs from germline at one end; a sequencing error may be responsible. The J gene is TRBJ2-7, the V gene TRBV7-2; the match to TRBD2 covers 15 bases. The germline CDR1 and CDR2 sequences are SGHTA and FQGNSA. CDR3 size: 13 residues. The CDR3 sequence is CASGLGLAGGSYF. The CDR3 nucleotides read TGTGCCAGCGGCTTAGGACTAGCGGGAGGGTCGTACTTC. Full variable domain (missing parts from reference TRBV7-2 and TRBJ2-7): GAGVSQSPSNKVTEKGKDVELRCDPISGHTALYWYRQSLGQGLEFLIYFQGNSAPDKSGLPSDRFSAERTGGSVSTLTIQRTQQEDSAVYLCASGLGLAGGSYFGPGTRLTVT.

The sample holds many counts of this clonotype. The gene calls are TRBV7-9 and TRBJ1-2, with unresolved D. Germline values: CDR1 SEHNR, CDR2 FQNEAQ (reference sequence). The ends were cut back, 3 bases at V and 5 bases at J, with 10 bases in the middle. This CDR3 region has 13 residues. CDR3 loop: CASSFSQVYGYTF. CDR3 coding DNA: TGTGCCAGCAGCTTTTCCCAGGTTTATGGCTACACCTTC.

This rearrangement joins TRBV12-3 or TRBV12-4 to TRBJ1-5; 12 bases agree with TRBD1. After removal of 5 bases from V and 1 base from J, the junction contained 6 bases not matched to a gene. The CDR3 consists of 17 residues. In DNA, the CDR3 is TGTGCCAGCAGTCTCGGGACAGGGGGCAGGAGCAATCAGCCCCAGCATTTT. This encodes CASSLGTGGRSNQPQHF.

The chain joins TRBV2 to TRBJ2-5; TRBD2 agrees at 7 bases. Unmatched junction bases numbered 7, after V lost 7 bases and J lost 2 bases. Germline V lookup: CDR1 SNHLY, CDR2 FYNNEI. There are 14 residues in the CDR3. CDR3: CASMGGLPQETQYF. For the CDR3, the DNA is TGTGCCAGCATGGGGGGACTACCGCAAGAGACCCAGTACTTC.

At least ten counts were recorded for this clonotype. At one boundary the junction diverges from the germline segment, which might be a read error. The V call is TRBV7-3, the J call TRBJ2-2; the D is unclear. CDR3 length equals 15 residues. CDR1 is SGHTA and CDR2 is FQGTGA in the germline V gene. The CDR3 DNA is TGTGCCAGCAGCGAGAGCACTACGAACACCGTGGAGCTGTTTTTT. This sequence encodes CASSESTTNTVELFF.

This clonotype was counted only a few times. This chain joins TRBV19 and TRBJ2-5; TRBD1 aligns across 11 bases. J gave up 4 bases and V 1 base, and 5 bases lay outside the gene matches. CDR3 size: 16 residues. Germline CDR1 and CDR2: LNHDA and SQIVND (reference sequence). In nucleotides, the CDR3 is TGTGCCAGTAGTATAGGGACCGGACAGGGGGCAGAGACCCAGTACTTC. Protein sequence: CASSIGTGQGAETQYF. The entire variable domain, with the rest obtained from reference TRBV19 and TRBJ2-5, is as follows: DGGITQSPKYLFRKEGQNVTLSCEQNLNHDAMYWYRQDPGQGLRLIYYSQIVNDFQKGDIAEGYSVSREKKESFPLTVTSAQKNPTAFYLCASSIGTGQGAETQYFGPGTRLLVL.

The DNA of the CDR3 is TGTGCCAGCAGCCTCGTCCTAGGGAGCAATCAGCCCCAGCATTTT. This gives the protein CASSLVLGSNQPQHF. The rearrangement uses TRBV28 and TRBJ1-5; D remains unclear. With 6 bases removed from V and 1 base from J, the gap between germline ends came to 13 bases. This CDR3 has 15 amino acids. Germline V gene sequence: CDR1 MDHEN, CDR2 SYDVKM.

This clonotype has just a few counts. The V and J genes are TRBV2 and TRBJ2-1; 8 positions agree with TRBD2. Germline CDR1 is SNHLY and CDR2 is FYNNEI. V lost 8 bases and J lost 0; bases outside the gene matches: 3. CDR3 length equals 14 residues. CDR3: CASASGSSYNEQFF. The CDR3 nucleotides are TGTGCCAGCGCCAGCGGGAGCTCCTACAATGAGCAGTTCTTC.

This clonotype was found many times. The chain recombines TRBV6-1 with TRBJ1-2; possible D gene TRBD1, 5 bases. Germline assignment: CDR1 MNHNS and CDR2 SASEGT. The CDR3 sequence is 11 residues long. V was cut by 6 bases and J by 7 bases, with 9 bases left in between. The CDR3 coding sequence is TGTGCCAGCAGAGGGACGAGTGGCTACACCTTC. This sequence encodes CASRGTSGYTF.

The chain employs TRBV5-1 and TRBJ1-2; D uncertain. Trimming took 0 bases from V and 5 from J, leaving 8 bases between them. The CDR3 totals 13 residues. Germline assignment: CDR1 SGHRS and CDR2 YFSETQ. CDR3 nucleotide sequence: TGCGCCAGCAGCTTGGACACCCTTTATGGCTACACCTTC. Translating gives CASSLDTLYGYTF. The complete variable domain, with remaining parts taken from reference TRBV5-1 and TRBJ1-2, reads KAGVTQTPRYLIKTRGQQVTLSCSPISGHRSVSWYQQTPGQGLQFLFEYFSETQRNKGNFPGRFSGRQFSNSRSEMNVSTLELGDSALYLCASSLDTLYGYTFGSGTRLTVV.